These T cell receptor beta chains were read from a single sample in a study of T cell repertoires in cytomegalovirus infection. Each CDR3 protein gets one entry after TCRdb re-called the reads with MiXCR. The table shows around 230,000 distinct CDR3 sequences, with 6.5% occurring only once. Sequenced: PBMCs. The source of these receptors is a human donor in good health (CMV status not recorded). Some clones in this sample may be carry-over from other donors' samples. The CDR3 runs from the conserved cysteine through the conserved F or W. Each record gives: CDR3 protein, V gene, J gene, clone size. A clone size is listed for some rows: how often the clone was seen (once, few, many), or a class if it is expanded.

CASSLGGTAYEQYF	TRBV7-8	TRBJ2-7	many
CASNSVPSGTEAFF	TRBV7-2	TRBJ1-1	many
CASSLEFGGGEETQYF	TRBV7-2	TRBJ2-5	many
CASSRGGGGNNEQFF	TRBV27	TRBJ2-1	many
CASSLVGGGITQETQYF	TRBV7-2	TRBJ2-5	many
CASSPRAVTMNTEAFF	TRBV18	TRBJ1-1	many
CASSFRQAGIMNTEAFF	TRBV7-2	TRBJ1-1	many
CAAASRPQETQYF	TRBV19	TRBJ2-5	many
CASSYLRRGRQPQHF	TRBV6-2/TRBV6-3	TRBJ1-5	many
CASRRTGANQPQHF	TRBV12-3/TRBV12-4	TRBJ1-5	many
CASSQDYGLAGGDEQFF	TRBV14	TRBJ2-1	many
CASSLAVQETQYF	TRBV5-5	TRBJ2-5	many
CASSFGTGAAWGTEAFF	TRBV27	TRBJ1-1	-
CASSLRDTRTVNYGYTF	TRBV11-3	TRBJ1-2	many
CASRLTGDTGELFF	TRBV2	TRBJ2-2	many
CASSLTSGGPKNYNEQFF	TRBV27	TRBJ2-1	many
CASRLRRTSGYQETQYF	TRBV7-2	TRBJ2-5	many
CSAPGTTDNQPQHF	TRBV20-1	TRBJ1-5	many
CASSPGQARPGGYTF	TRBV12-3/TRBV12-4	TRBJ1-2	many
CAWSEQSNTEAFF	TRBV30	TRBJ1-1	many
CASSSYRGLNYNEQFF	TRBV28	TRBJ2-1	once
CASSQGQGAGTDTQYF	TRBV4-1	TRBJ2-3	many
CSASWTFPTYNEQFF	TRBV20-1	TRBJ2-1	few
CASSLEGTQYF	TRBV12-3/TRBV12-4	TRBJ2-3	many
CASSPRQAGTQYF	TRBV19	TRBJ2-3	many
CASSFTGSATEAFF	TRBV7-2	TRBJ1-1	many
CASSLRTDRGRNEQYF	TRBV28	TRBJ2-7	many
CASSLVAQETQYF	TRBV7-9	TRBJ2-5	many
CATSRDGGNNEQFF	TRBV15	TRBJ2-1	-
CSVGGLSYGYTF	TRBV29-1	TRBJ1-2	many
CSAHPDRGETQYF	TRBV20-1	TRBJ2-5	few
CASSVADTSYEQYF	TRBV7-9	TRBJ2-7	many
CSARRRGGNEQFF	TRBV20-1	TRBJ2-1	many
CASSAGGFSGNYNEQFF	TRBV7-6	TRBJ2-1	many
CAIDRGRNGELFF	TRBV7-7	TRBJ2-2	many
CASSFGSGSSYEQYF	TRBV7-2	TRBJ2-7	many
CSASRSRQSTEAFF	TRBV20-1	TRBJ1-1	few
CASTRDRRNSPLHF	TRBV6-5	TRBJ1-6	many
CASSPLSEPYEQYF	TRBV7-9	TRBJ2-7	many
CATSTWGRKEYYGYTF	TRBV7-9	TRBJ1-2	many
CASSSHSAYGYTF	TRBV7-9	TRBJ1-2	many
CASSQGGGSDTQYF	TRBV3-1	TRBJ2-3	-
CASIPWASGGLPDEQFF	TRBV6-2/TRBV6-3	TRBJ2-1	many
CASSLGRAEETQYF	TRBV5-4	TRBJ2-5	many
CASSLEGRVGGSEQYF	TRBV5-1	TRBJ2-7	many
CASSQRTATNYGYTF	TRBV3-1	TRBJ1-2	many
CSARDRGAGYEQYF	TRBV20-1	TRBJ2-7	-
CASSPGPSSYNEQFF	TRBV28	TRBJ2-1	many
CASSSTGSGGAETQYF	TRBV7-2	TRBJ2-5	many
CASSYPGTAEKLFF	TRBV7-2	TRBJ1-4	many
CASSFMSQQFF	TRBV12-3/TRBV12-4	TRBJ2-1	many
CASNRKATNEKLFF	TRBV6-2/TRBV6-3	TRBJ1-4	many
CASSLEGGTEAFF	TRBV7-9	TRBJ1-1	many